This paragraph covers one TCR beta chain sequence. The table came from immunoSEQ multiplex PCR; TCRdb's copy has only in-frame clones and leaves some out. There are tens of thousands of clones in the sample; 80% to 90% occur only once, and about 8.1% lies in the top ten. Germline assignment: CDR1 MNHNS and CDR2 SASEGT. The CDR3 has 14 amino acids. V lost 3 bases and J lost 3, with 12 bases in between. This entry comes from a study of blood T cell repertoires in COVID-19. Turning to the study itself: PBMCs, B-cell-depleted T cells, or T cells were the source of the cDNA or gDNA that made up the material.

The chain carries TRBV6-1 and TRBJ2-7; a weak D match, TRBD2 (5 bases). The TCR sequence derives from a man younger than 40 with acute or convalescent COVID-19. The sequencing sample was made of peripheral blood. CDR3 region: CASSERGIGYEQYF. The CDR3, as DNA: TGTGCCAGCAGTGAGCGAGGGATTGGCTACGAGCAGTACTTC.